The 17 T cell receptor beta chains reported below all come from one sample, sequenced in a study of identical twins. TCRdb passed the 5' RACE reads through MiXCR, listing each CDR3 protein once. In the table there are about 240,000 distinct CDR3 sequences, roughly a tenth of which are singletons. The specimen sequenced was memory T cells sorted from blood. The receptors were gathered from a man aged 45-65 years in good health.

J is TRBJ1-1 and V is TRBV18, with D hard to call. The CDR3 runs to 13 residues. V lost 3 bases, J lost 1 base, and 6 bases lay in between. Germline V gene lookup returns CDR1 KGHSH and CDR2 LQKENI. The CDR3 sequence is CASSPTANTEAFF. The CDR3 DNA follows: TGTGCCAGCTCACCTACAGCGAACACTGAAGCTTTCTTT. The variable domain in full, with the rest retrieved from reference TRBV18 and TRBJ1-1, is NAGVMQNPRHLVRRRGQEARLRCSPMKGHSHVYWYRQLPEEGLKFMVYLQKENIIDESGMPKERFSAEFPKEGPSILRIQQVVRGDSAAYFCASSPTANTEAFFGQGTRLTVV.

The sample holds many counts of this clonotype. The CDR3 DNA follows: TGTGCCAGCAGTTTAGCCGTCCCGGACGAGCAGTACTTC. Its translation: CASSLAVPDEQYF. The chain combines TRBV12-3 or TRBV12-4 with TRBJ2-7, with unresolved D. The CDR3 loop spans 13 amino acids. Deletions cut 0 bases from V and 5 bases from J, with 8 bases between.

This chain uses TRBV12-3 or TRBV12-4 with TRBJ2-7; TRBD1 agrees at 11 bases. V shed 11 bases, J shed 5 bases, and the junction held 2 bases outside the gene matches. The CDR3 totals 11 residues. CDR3 sequence: CASGQGDEQYF. The CDR3 DNA reads TGTGCCTCGGGACAGGGGGACGAGCAGTACTTC.

CDR3 sequence (DNA): TGTGCCAGCAGCTTGGAGGGACGCCGCTATGGCTACACCTTC. Protein product: CASSLEGRRYGYTF. V is TRBV5-5 and J is TRBJ1-2; the D gene is possibly TRBD1 (5 bases). Trimming cost V 0 bases and J 4 bases, with 10 bases left between them. The germline CDR1 and CDR2 sequences are SGHKS and YYEKEE (reference sequence). The CDR3 runs 14 residues.

This clonotype has ten or more counts. The chain has TRBV5-1 and TRBJ2-7; TRBD1 agrees at 11 bases. Germline V gives CDR1 SGHRS, CDR2 YFSETQ. The CDR3 covers 16 residues. J lost 9 bases, V lost 0 bases, and 11 bases had no gene match. The DNA of the CDR3 is TGCGCCAGCAGCTTGGCGGGACAGGGGGGCATCTTCGGGCAGTACTTC. This translates into CASSLAGQGGIFGQYF.

This clonotype appeared a few times. The chain uses TRBV7-2 and TRBJ2-5; no clear D gene. Germline V gene data show CDR1 as SGHTA and CDR2 as FQGNSA. The CDR3 runs to 12 residues. V dropped 8 bases and J dropped 5 bases, with 12 bases sitting between them. The CDR3 protein is CASGHRGETQYF. CDR3 coding DNA: TGTGCCAGCGGCCATCGCGGCGAGACCCAGTACTTC.

This chain links TRBV12-3 or TRBV12-4 with TRBJ2-3; D possibly corresponds to TRBD2 (6 bases). Trimming stripped 6 bases from V and 4 bases from J, with 17 bases between. The CDR3 length is 15 residues. CDR3 protein: CASRPSEVRSDTQYF. CDR3 nucleotide sequence: TGTGCCAGCAGGCCTAGCGAGGTCCGATCAGATACGCAGTATTTT.

The CDR3 region is CASSYRDAILYEQYF. The DNA for the CDR3 is TGTGCCAGCAGTTACCGGGACGCAATCCTCTACGAGCAGTACTTC. The J gene is TRBJ2-7, the V gene TRBV7-8, with D perhaps matching TRBD1 or TRBD2 (5 bases each). Trimming cost V 6 bases and J 3 bases, with 18 bases left between them. CDR3 length: 15 residues. Germline-derived CDR1 and CDR2 are SGHVS and FQNEAQ.

The chain uses TRBV20-1 and TRBJ2-5, with 9 bases that match TRBD2. J was trimmed by 5 bases and V by 0 bases; bases with no gene match: 22. The CDR3 runs 20 residues. Germline CDR1 and CDR2: DFQATT and SNEGSKA (reference sequence). CDR3 sequence: CSARDHHRGRTSAGGETQYF. Here the CDR3 DNA reads TGCAGTGCTAGAGATCATCACAGGGGAAGGACTAGCGCGGGGGGGGAGACCCAGTACTTC.

This clonotype was detected a few times. The chain uses TRBV7-2 and TRBJ2-2; 7 bases map to TRBD2. V lost 7 bases, J lost 6 bases, and 11 bases stayed unmatched. Per germline, CDR1 SGHTA and CDR2 FQGNSA. The CDR3 totals 15 residues. Written as DNA, the CDR3 is TGTGCCAGCACCTATATGGGGGGGGGTGCCGGGGAGCTGTTTTTT. Its translation: CASTYMGGGAGELFF.

The V gene is TRBV28, the J gene TRBJ1-6; D might be TRBD1 (5 bases). Germline-derived CDR1 and CDR2 are MDHEN and SYDVKM. CDR3 size: 12 residues. V lost 4 bases and J 8 bases, leaving 6 bases between the germline ends. This chain's CDR3 is CASSSQDSPLHF. CDR3 nucleotides: TGTGCCAGCAGTTCACAGGATTCACCCCTCCACTTT. The full variable domain, in which reference TRBV28 and TRBJ1-6 provide the parts outside the CDR3, is DVKVTQSSRYLVKRTGEKVFLECVQDMDHENMFWYRQDPGLGLRLIYFSYDVKMKEKGDIPEGYSVSREKKERFSLILESASTNQTSMYLCASSSQDSPLHFGNGTRLTVT.

This clonotype was counted only a few times. J is TRBJ2-1 and V is TRBV20-1; maybe TRBD2 (5 bases). The CDR3 loop spans 13 amino acids. The ends were cut back, 5 bases at V and 8 bases at J, with 16 bases in the middle. CDR1 is DFQATT, CDR2 SNEGSKA, per germline (reference sequence). The CDR3 region has the DNA TGCAGTGCTCGAGCGGCCTCCCGCGATGAGCAGTTCTTC. It translates to CSARAASRDEQFF.

This clonotype was found many times. The chain joins TRBV24-1 to TRBJ2-1; weak D call: TRBD2 (6 bases). Germline assignment: CDR1 KGHDR and CDR2 SFDVKD. Between the trimmed V and J ends, which lost 4 bases and 10 bases, there was a span of 13 bases. CDR3 length equals 13 residues. CDR3 in DNA: TGTGCCACCAGTGAGGGGACTCGCGCGGAGCAGTTCTTC. Residues: CATSEGTRAEQFF.

The CDR3 protein is CASSQESRSTDTQYF. In DNA form, the CDR3 reads TGTGCCAGCAGCCAAGAGTCGCGGAGCACAGATACGCAGTATTTT. The V gene is TRBV14, the J gene TRBJ2-3; D uncertain. Germline lookup yields CDR1 SGHDN and CDR2 FVKESK. This CDR3 has 15 amino acids. V lost 0 bases, J lost 0 bases, and 7 bases lay in between. The full variable domain, its missing parts supplied by reference TRBV14 and TRBJ2-3, is EAGVTQFPSHSVIEKGQTVTLRCDPISGHDNLYWYRRVMGKEIKFLLHFVKESKQDESGMPNNRFLAERTGGTYSTLKVQPAELEDSGVYFCASSQESRSTDTQYFGPGTRLTVL.

This clonotype has just a few counts. J is TRBJ1-2 and V is TRBV5-5; D is perhaps TRBD1 (5 bases). The germline gives CDR1 SGHKS, CDR2 YYEKEE (reference sequence). The length of the CDR3 is 13 residues. V dropped 6 bases and J dropped 4 bases, with 13 bases sitting between them. This CDR3 is CASTGTAIYGYTF. CDR3 in DNA: TGTGCCAGCACCGGGACTGCTATCTATGGCTACACCTTC.

This clonotype showed up many times. The CDR3 spells CASSLPGQGAKNIQYF. CDR3 bases: TGCGCCAGCAGCCTTCCGGGACAGGGGGCCAAAAACATTCAGTACTTC. This chain connects TRBV5-1 to TRBJ2-4; the match to TRBD1 covers 10 bases. Per the germline V gene, CDR1 is SGHRS and CDR2 is YFSETQ. Trimming at V came to 4 bases and at J to 1 base, leaving 5 bases not matched to a gene. This CDR3 is 16 amino acids long.

This clonotype has a handful of counts. The J gene is TRBJ2-3, the V gene TRBV18, with D perhaps matching TRBD2 (5 bases). The CDR3 has 15 residues. Germline lookup yields CDR1 KGHSH and CDR2 LQKENI. The V end lost 4 bases, the J end lost 7 bases, and 18 bases lay between the germline ends. CDR3 region: CASSQDGISGNTQYF. CDR3 in DNA: TGTGCCAGCTCACAGGACGGGATCTCTGGGAATACGCAGTATTTT.